This is a list of T cell receptor beta chains from one sample in a study of cytomegalovirus exposure and HLA in healthy donors. Generated by immunoSEQ multiplex PCR, the TCRdb table keeps only in-frame clones and is missing some. The table lists about 82,000 clones, around 10% of them singletons. Material for sequencing was PBMCs. The receptor set was obtained from a man in his fifties or sixties in good health and CMV-seropositive. The CDR3 runs from the conserved cysteine through the conserved F or W. Fields, in order: CDR3 DNA, CDR3 protein, V gene, D gene, J gene, clone size. The D gene is left open where the match is weak. Where a row states a size, it is once, few, many or the class of an expanded clone; other rows omit it.

CDR3 DNA: TGTGCCAGCAGTTACCCAAACACCGGGGAGCTGTTTTTT
CDR3 protein: CASSYPNTGELFF
V gene: TRBV6-6
D gene: -
J gene: TRBJ2-2
clone size: -

CDR3 DNA: TGCAGTGCTAGCTATGACGAGCGCACTTCCTTC
CDR3 protein: CSASYDERTSF
V gene: TRBV20-1
D gene: -
J gene: TRBJ1-2
clone size: -

CDR3 DNA: TGTGCCAGCAGTTACACTAGCTTGAACTCCAATGAGCAGTTCTTC
CDR3 protein: CASSYTSLNSNEQFF
V gene: TRBV6-5
D gene: -
J gene: TRBJ2-1
clone size: -

CDR3 DNA: TGTGCCTGGAAAGGGGAAAAGGGGACCGGGGAGCTGTTTTTT
CDR3 protein: CAWKGEKGTGELFF
V gene: TRBV30
D gene: -
J gene: TRBJ2-2
clone size: few

CDR3 DNA: TGCGCCAGCAGCCACGCCGGGAGTCCCGGGGAGCTGTTTTTT
CDR3 protein: CASSHAGSPGELFF
V gene: TRBV5-1
D gene: -
J gene: TRBJ2-2
clone size: few

CDR3 DNA: TGTGCCAGCATGTCTCAGGGGATGGTGCCTTTCTTT
CDR3 protein: CASMSQGMVPFF
V gene: TRBV7-9
D gene: -
J gene: TRBJ1-1
clone size: -

CDR3 DNA: TGCAGCGGAGGAGTGGACAGCATGAACACTGAAGCTTTCTTT
CDR3 protein: CSGGVDSMNTEAFF
V gene: TRBV29-1
D gene: -
J gene: TRBJ1-1
clone size: few

CDR3 DNA: TGCAGCGTTGAACGGACAGGGGGCTATGGCTACACCTTC
CDR3 protein: CSVERTGGYGYTF
V gene: TRBV29-1
D gene: TRBD1
J gene: TRBJ1-2
clone size: few

CDR3 DNA: TGTGCCAGCAGCTTAGATCGGGGGACTGCTGATGAAAAACTGTTTTTT
CDR3 protein: CASSLDRGTADEKLFF
V gene: TRBV11-2
D gene: -
J gene: TRBJ1-4
clone size: few

CDR3 DNA: TGCGCCAGCAGCCAAGATAGGAATAGCGGGGCGTCCTACAATGAGCAGTTCTTC
CDR3 protein: CASSQDRNSGASYNEQFF
V gene: TRBV4-1
D gene: TRBD2
J gene: TRBJ2-1
clone size: -

CDR3 DNA: TGTGCCAGCAGCTTACAACTGACAGCGAACACTGAAGCTTTCTTT
CDR3 protein: CASSLQLTANTEAFF
V gene: TRBV7-9
D gene: -
J gene: TRBJ1-1
clone size: few

CDR3 DNA: TGTGCCAGTAGTATGAGGAACGCCGCCAAAAACATTCAGTACTTC
CDR3 protein: CASSMRNAAKNIQYF
V gene: TRBV19
D gene: -
J gene: TRBJ2-4
clone size: -

CDR3 DNA: TGTGCCACCCCGGAGGCAGATACGCAGTATTTT
CDR3 protein: CATPEADTQYF
V gene: TRBV2
D gene: -
J gene: TRBJ2-3
clone size: few

CDR3 DNA: TGTGCCAGCAGTTTATCCGGGAGGGCGAGCACTGAAGCTTTCTTT
CDR3 protein: CASSLSGRASTEAFF
V gene: TRBV28
D gene: -
J gene: TRBJ1-1
clone size: -

CDR3 DNA: TGTGCCAGCAGTGGAGCGAACACTGAAGCTTTCTTT
CDR3 protein: CASSGANTEAFF
V gene: TRBV27
D gene: -
J gene: TRBJ1-1
clone size: -

CDR3 DNA: TGTGCCAGCAGCCTCGACAGGGGGCCTAGTGAAAAACTGTTTTTT
CDR3 protein: CASSLDRGPSEKLFF
V gene: TRBV5-4
D gene: TRBD1
J gene: TRBJ1-4
clone size: -

CDR3 DNA: TGTGCCAGCAGCGTACCCCCGAGGGAAGATACGCAGTATTTT
CDR3 protein: CASSVPPREDTQYF
V gene: TRBV9
D gene: -
J gene: TRBJ2-3
clone size: -

CDR3 DNA: TGTGCCATCAGTGAGTCCAGACAGGGAAGATACTATGGCTACACCTTC
CDR3 protein: CAISESRQGRYYGYTF
V gene: TRBV10-3
D gene: TRBD1
J gene: TRBJ1-2
clone size: -

CDR3 DNA: TGTGCCAGCAGTGCGACAGGGCCTCTCTACGAGCAGTACTTC
CDR3 protein: CASSATGPLYEQYF
V gene: TRBV6-4
D gene: TRBD1
J gene: TRBJ2-7
clone size: few

CDR3 DNA: TGTGCCAGCAGTTCCGGGTTTTTCGGAAACACCATATATTTT
CDR3 protein: CASSSGFFGNTIYF
V gene: TRBV28
D gene: -
J gene: TRBJ1-3
clone size: few

CDR3 DNA: TGTGCCACCAGCAGGGAGAGAGGGAAAACCTACGACGAGCAGTACTTC
CDR3 protein: CATSRERGKTYDEQYF
V gene: TRBV15
D gene: -
J gene: TRBJ2-7
clone size: -

CDR3 DNA: TGTGCCATCAGTGCCCAGAGACCAACGGGACTAGCGGGAGGCGCAGATACGCAGTATTTT
CDR3 protein: CAISAQRPTGLAGGADTQYF
V gene: TRBV10-3
D gene: TRBD2
J gene: TRBJ2-3
clone size: few

CDR3 DNA: TGCGCCAGCAGCTTTAATAGCGCGAACACCGGGGAGCTGTTTTTT
CDR3 protein: CASSFNSANTGELFF
V gene: TRBV5-1
D gene: -
J gene: TRBJ2-2
clone size: few

CDR3 DNA: TGTGCCTGGGGGACTAGCGGGGGGTTAGGGACCCAGTACTTC
CDR3 protein: CAWGTSGGLGTQYF
V gene: TRBV30
D gene: TRBD2
J gene: TRBJ2-5
clone size: few

CDR3 DNA: TGCGCCAGCAGCTCTGACAGTGAAGCTTTCTTT
CDR3 protein: CASSSDSEAFF
V gene: TRBV5-1
D gene: -
J gene: TRBJ1-1
clone size: -

CDR3 DNA: TGTGCCAGCAGCTTATTGAGCGGGGATGTTGGCAATCAGCCCCAGCATTTT
CDR3 protein: CASSLLSGDVGNQPQHF
V gene: TRBV7-2
D gene: -
J gene: TRBJ1-5
clone size: few

CDR3 DNA: TGCGCCAGCAGCTTGGAGACAGGGGGAGATCGGAATGGCTACACCTTC
CDR3 protein: CASSLETGGDRNGYTF
V gene: TRBV5-1
D gene: TRBD1
J gene: TRBJ1-2
clone size: -

CDR3 DNA: TGTGCCAGCATTAACGCAGGGGTTACGAGCAATCAGCCCCAGCATTTT
CDR3 protein: CASINAGVTSNQPQHF
V gene: TRBV28
D gene: -
J gene: TRBJ1-5
clone size: -

CDR3 DNA: TGTGCCAGCAGCTTGGGGGGGACAGGGGATCCGAACACCATATATTTT
CDR3 protein: CASSLGGTGDPNTIYF
V gene: TRBV5-4
D gene: TRBD1
J gene: TRBJ1-3
clone size: few